The 17 T cell receptor beta chains reported below all come from one sample, sequenced in a study of regulatory T cells in long-lasting Graves disease. Arm-PCR with iRepertoire HTBI primers amplified the CDR3 regions for these TCR beta libraries. TCRdb reprocessed the multiplex PCR reads with MiXCR, giving one entry per CDR3 protein. This repertoire shows 400,000 to 500,000 distinct CDR3 sequences, around 23% found once; its top ten account for roughly 13%. The time point: persistent/refractory GD, antithyroid drugs over 5 years with positive TRAb. Researchers made the TCR library from RNA that was extracted from PBMCs. Sequenced here: peripheral blood mononuclear cells (PBMCs), sampled when the disease was refractory, from a patient treated with antithyroid drugs. These receptors all come from a female donor with Graves disease.

In its sample, this clonotype was seen a few times. The chain uses TRBV9 and TRBJ2-5; D might be TRBD2 (6 bases). The V end lost 4 bases, the J end lost 5 bases, and 18 bases lay between the germline ends. The CDR3 sequence is 15 residues long. Germline V gene lookup returns CDR1 SGDLS and CDR2 YYNGEE. The CDR3 sequence is CASSSGGGIWETQYF. The CDR3, as DNA: TGTGCCAGCAGCTCCGGTGGAGGGATTTGGGAGACCCAGTACTTC. The full variable domain, rest sourced from reference TRBV9 and TRBJ2-5, is DSGVTQTPKHLITATGQRVTLRCSPRSGDLSVYWYQQSLDQGLQFLIQYYNGEERAKGNILERFSAQQFPDLHSELNLSSLELGDSALYFCASSSGGGIWETQYFGPGTRLLVL.

This sequence joins TRBV19 and TRBJ1-2; unclear D gene. The CDR3 runs 15 residues. Germline lookup yields CDR1 LNHDA and CDR2 SQIVND (reference sequence). Trimming pared 4 bases from V and 3 bases from J, leaving 15 bases between. The CDR3 DNA follows: TGTGCCAGTAGTAGGATGTGGGCACCTGACTATGGCTACACCTTC. Protein sequence: CASSRMWAPDYGYTF.

The V and J genes are TRBV25-1 and TRBJ2-5; 10 nucleotides line up with TRBD2. This CDR3 is built from 17 residues. Germline lookup yields CDR1 MGHDK and CDR2 SYGVNS. The V segment lost 3 bases and the J segment 4 bases; nucleotides outside the gene matches: 11. The CDR3 protein is CASSEGGPSGRGETQYF. The CDR3 bases are TGTGCCAGCAGTGAGGGGGGGCCTAGCGGGAGAGGAGAGACCCAGTACTTC.

This clonotype was observed at least ten times. V gene TRBV6-7 combines with J gene TRBJ2-7, with 7 bases fitting TRBD2. TRBV6-7 has ORF status, its function being uncertain. V was clipped by 7 bases and J by 4 bases; unmatched bases: 13. The length of the CDR3 is 15 residues. The CDR3 reads CASNYPGGSAYEQYF. The CDR3, as DNA: TGTGCCAGCAACTACCCGGGCGGGAGCGCGTACGAGCAGTACTTC.

This clonotype appeared many times. The rearrangement uses TRBV20-1 and TRBJ2-7; TRBD2 aligns across 10 bases. This CDR3 is 17 amino acids long. CDR1 is DFQATT and CDR2 is SNEGSKA in the germline V gene (reference sequence). Trimming took 4 bases from V and 0 from J; bases not matched to a gene: 12. This chain's CDR3 is CSAMGNIAGGDSYEQYF. For the CDR3, the DNA is TGCAGTGCTATGGGGAATATAGCGGGAGGAGACTCCTACGAGCAGTACTTC.

CDR3 region: CSVELTWQGRTEAFF. The CDR3 coding sequence is TGCAGCGTTGAATTAACTTGGCAGGGCAGAACTGAAGCTTTCTTT. The gene calls are TRBV29-1 and TRBJ1-1, with TRBD1 as a possible D gene (5 bases). The CDR3 is 15 residues long. Per germline, CDR1 SQVTM and CDR2 ANQGSEA. The V gene lost 2 bases and the J gene lost 5 bases, with 18 bases spanning the gap.

Turning to this clonotype: A much larger clone differs from this one at a single base, so this may be a read error. The rearrangement joins TRBV19 to TRBJ1-5, with D unclear. Germline CDR1 reads LNHDA; CDR2 reads SQIVND (reference sequence). The CDR3 extends over 13 amino acids. CDR3 region: CAGSIHRHQPQHF. CDR3 coding DNA: TGTGCCGGTAGTATACACAGACATCAGCCCCAGCATTTT.

This clonotype came up a few times. The J gene is TRBJ2-5, the V gene TRBV4-1; no clear D. This CDR3 contains 14 residues. The ends were cut back, 0 bases at V and 2 bases at J, with 7 bases in the middle. Germline assignment: CDR1 MGHRA and CDR2 YSYEKL. The CDR3, as DNA: TGCGCCAGCAGCCAAGATTCTCATCAAGAGACCCAGTACTTC. This encodes CASSQDSHQETQYF.

This clonotype was observed a few times. The gene calls are TRBV12-3 or TRBV12-4 and TRBJ2-1; TRBD1 agrees at 7 bases. The CDR3 spans 16 residues. J gave up 6 bases and V 6 bases, and 14 bases lay outside the gene matches. For the CDR3, the DNA is TGTGCCAGCAGCATCCCCGGACAGGTTGGGGTCAATGAGCAGTTCTTC. Translating it yields CASSIPGQVGVNEQFF.

This clonotype was recorded a few times. The chain recombines TRBV19 with TRBJ1-1; D gene ambiguous. The length of the CDR3 is 15 residues. V lost 4 bases and J 0 bases, leaving 12 bases between the germline ends. CDR1 is LNHDA and CDR2 is SQIVND in the germline V gene (reference sequence). CDR3 in amino acids: CASSTSSDLNTEAFF. The DNA of the CDR3 is TGTGCCAGTAGTACCTCCAGTGATTTGAACACTGAAGCTTTCTTT. Full variable domain (remainder filled in from reference TRBV19 and TRBJ1-1): DGGITQSPKYLFRKEGQNVTLSCEQNLNHDAMYWYRQDPGQGLRLIYYSQIVNDFQKGDIAEGYSVSREKKESFPLTVTSAQKNPTAFYLCASSTSSDLNTEAFFGQGTRLTVV.

Many counts were recorded for this clonotype. This chain links TRBV6-2 or TRBV6-3 with TRBJ2-7; D gene unclear. The CDR3 consists of 13 residues. Germline V lookup: CDR1 MNHEY, CDR2 SVGEGT. With 0 bases removed from V and 6 bases from J, the gap between germline ends came to 9 bases. Here the CDR3 DNA reads TGTGCCAGCAGTTACTCGACCGAGTCCGAGCAGTACTTC. This translates into CASSYSTESEQYF.

The CDR3 loop is CASSNRGAGANVLTF. For the CDR3, the DNA is TGTGCCAGCAGCAATCGGGGGGCAGGGGCCAACGTCCTGACTTTC. This chain uses TRBV5-4 with TRBJ2-6, with a weak D call TRBD2 (7 bases). Trimming left V 4 bases short and J 4 bases short, with 12 bases between. Germline loops: CDR1 SGHNT, CDR2 YYREEE (reference sequence). There are 15 residues in the CDR3.

Of note for this clonotype: This could be a read error, since a much larger clone is one nucleotide away. The chain recombines TRBV28 with TRBJ1-1; 7 bases are a match to TRBD1. Unmatched junction bases numbered 8, after V lost 6 bases and J lost 4 bases. Germline-derived CDR1 and CDR2 are MDHEN and SYDVKM. This CDR3 has 14 residues. This CDR3 is CASSEGAFGTEAFF. As DNA, the CDR3 is TGTGCCAGCAGCGAGGGGGCATTCGGCACTGAAGCTTTCTTT.

This clonotype was counted between two and nine times. The rearrangement joins TRBV27 to TRBJ2-6; 7 nucleotides match TRBD1. The CDR3 runs to 19 residues. After removal of 0 bases from V and 0 bases from J, the junction contained 8 bases not matched to a gene. The germline V gene encodes CDR1 MNHEY and CDR2 SMNVEV (reference sequence). The CDR3 loop is CASSLSPGQVSSGANVLTF. For the CDR3, the DNA is TGTGCCAGCAGTTTATCCCCCGGACAGGTTAGCTCTGGGGCCAACGTCCTGACTTTC. The full variable domain, with the rest looked up from reference TRBV27 and TRBJ2-6, is EAQVTQNPRYLITVTGKKLTVTCSQNMNHEYMSWYRQDPGLGLRQIYYSMNVEVTDKGDVPEGYKVSRKEKRNFPLILESPSPNQTSLYFCASSLSPGQVSSGANVLTFGAGSRLTVL.

This clonotype was counted between two and nine times. V is TRBV5-4 and J is TRBJ1-1, with D tentatively TRBD1 (5 bases). Trimming pared 4 bases from V and 9 bases from J, leaving 13 bases between. CDR3 length: 12 amino acids. Germline V gives CDR1 SGHNT, CDR2 YYREEE (reference sequence). CDR3 amino acids: CASSQTGVKAFF. DNA of the CDR3: TGTGCCAGCAGCCAGACGGGGGTAAAAGCTTTCTTT.

The CDR3 nucleotides read TGTGCCAGCAGTGACGTTGTGTTTAGAGCTTTCTTT. Translation: CASSDVVFRAFF. This rearrangement joins TRBV6-1 to TRBJ1-1; no definite D call. Between the trimmed V and J ends, which lost 3 bases and 10 bases, there was a span of 12 bases. The CDR3 consists of 12 residues. The germline gives CDR1 MNHNS, CDR2 SASEGT.

This clonotype appeared many times. The chain is built from TRBV6-2 or TRBV6-3 and TRBJ2-7, with 8 bases identical to TRBD2. CDR1 is MNHEY and CDR2 is SVGEGT in the germline V gene. The CDR3 has 14 amino acids. V shed 2 bases and J 3 bases; nucleotides not matched to a gene: 3. This CDR3 is CASSYQREFYEQYF. The CDR3 coding sequence is TGTGCCAGCAGTTACCAGCGGGAGTTCTACGAGCAGTACTTC.